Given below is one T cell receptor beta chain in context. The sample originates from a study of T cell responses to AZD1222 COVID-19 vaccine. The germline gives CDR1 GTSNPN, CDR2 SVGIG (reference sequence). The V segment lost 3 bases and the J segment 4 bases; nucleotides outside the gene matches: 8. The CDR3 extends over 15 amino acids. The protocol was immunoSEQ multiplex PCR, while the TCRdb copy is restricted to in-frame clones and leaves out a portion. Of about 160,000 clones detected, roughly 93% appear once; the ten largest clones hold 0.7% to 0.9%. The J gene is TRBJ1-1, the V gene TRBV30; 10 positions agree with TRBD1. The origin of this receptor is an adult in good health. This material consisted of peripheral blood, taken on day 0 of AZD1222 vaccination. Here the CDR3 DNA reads TGTGCCTGGAGCGCCCGACAGGGGGCGCCCACTGAAGCTTTCTTT. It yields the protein CAWSARQGAPTEAFF.